This TCR beta chain stems from a study of blood T cells in healthy people across ages. A second roughly 6 to 12 cycle PCR used barcoded and J-beta primers. MiXCR was run by TCRdb on the 5' RACE reads, yielding one entry per CDR3 protein. The sample shows 750,000 to 850,000 distinct CDR3 sequences, just under 25% of them seen only once. As regards this clonotype: One end of the junction fails to match germline, which may point to a read error.

These same records also appear under a second study, on T cells of mothers and their children. Turning to that study: A few mothers and their six children, all healthy Caucasians, donated. Thymic selection molds TCR recombination output in a comparable way in related and unrelated pairs.

Material: blood. This receptor was taken from a boy aged 5-17 years in good health.

CDR3 protein: CASSFGDPGTEITGELCF. The CDR3 bases are TGTGCCAGCAGCTTTGGGGACCCCGGGACAGAAATCACCGGGGAGCTGTGTTTT. The chain links TRBV11-1 to TRBJ2-2; TRBD1 agrees at 7 bases. Germline V gene lookup returns CDR1 SGHAT and CDR2 FQDESV (reference sequence). The CDR3 contains 18 residues.